This T cell receptor (beta chain) comes out of a study of OX40 agonist ivuxolimab in advanced cancers. The wider study: Previous treatment with anti-PD-1, anti-PD-L1 or anti-CTLA-4 therapy was allowed; 35% to 50% had received some. Two patients with cutaneous melanoma and one with hepatocellular carcinoma, three in total, showed partial responses.

Measured with immunoSEQ multiplex PCR; TCRdb has only the in-frame clones, and not every one. The sample has about 20,000 clones; just under 75% are singletons. J gave up 11 bases and V 0 bases, and 12 bases lay outside the gene matches. There are 15 residues in the CDR3. CDR1 is LNHNV and CDR2 is YYDKDF in the germline V gene (reference sequence). This clone came up a few times. In the same sample, other DNA sequences code for this CDR3. Blood samples were obtained at baseline, cycle 4 day 1, and cycle 7 day 1. Sequencing used CD4+ or CD8+ T cells sorted from blood, obtained in a trial of the OX40 agonist ivuxolimab. The J gene is TRBJ1-1, the V gene TRBV15, with 7 bases identical to TRBD1. The source is an adult with an advanced solid tumor such as melanoma, head and neck, liver or kidney cancer. CDR3 coding DNA: TGTGCCACCAGCAGAGATCAGGGGGAGGGTAATGGGGCTTTCTTT. Translating it yields CATSRDQGEGNGAFF. The complete variable domain, with remaining parts taken from reference TRBV15 and TRBJ1-1, reads DAMVIQNPRYQVTQFGKPVTLSCSQTLNHNVMYWYQQKSSQAPKLLFHYYDKDFNNEADTPDNFQSRRPNTSFCFLDIRSPGLGDTAMYLCATSRDQGEGNGAFFGQGTRLTVV.